The entry below gives a single TCR beta chain sequence along with its context. The antigen it binds to is not known. Base qualities are missing; no much larger clone stands one base away. A second Seattle source provided samples from volunteer blood donors who had recovered from COVID-19. Each collaborating institution followed its own protocols to collect whole blood in K2EDTA tubes. For TCRbeta analysis, collaborator samples were shipped as frozen whole blood, as isolated PBMCs, or as DNA extracted from either sample type. This specimen belongs to a study of blood T cell repertoires in COVID-19 (dated by TCRdb to 2018 to 2021). Looking at the study overall: Samples from collaborators originated in the United States, Italy and Spain and spanned both the acute and convalescent phases of COVID-19. The prospective study material was composed of cDNA or gDNA derived from T cells, B-cell-depleted T cells, or PBMCs. The dataset comprised deeply sampled blood TCRbeta repertoires from subjects exposed to, actively infected with, or recovered from COVID-19. The repertoires were released in a freely available public database meant as a resource for research on the immune response to SARS-CoV-2. Samples came from the ongoing ImmuneRACE study (first 160 participants) plus 1,254 subjects from 6 global collaborators. A de-identified subject ID, COVID-19 status, age in years and sex were almost always included in the sample metadata. Where available, HLA class I and class II types were taken from metadata supplied by the sample provider and were not determined by assay-based typing.

TCRbeta CDR3 regions were amplified from genomic DNA using the immunoSEQ Assay, a bias-controlled multiplex PCR. As for the authors' bioinformatics: Nucleated cell counts per sample were estimated from amplification of reference gene primers within the assay. To quantify the absolute abundance of each unique TCRbeta CDR3 rearrangement, sequence reads were collapsed and filtered. For each sample, productive Simpson clonality was calculated by taking the square root of Simpson's diversity index across productive rearrangements. In TCRdb, the immuneACCESS table is reduced to in-frame sequences with V and J assigned. These tables do not hold every clone; where another copy was compared, an unresolved V gene accounts for under half, and the others remain unexplained. The V and J calls and the clone size are those of that table, but D and trimming were determined from the DNA. In all, the sample holds more than 95,000 clones, and about nine tenths of those were seen once. The ten most abundant clones make up approximately 7.2% of the sample.

Study-wide findings and limitations: How much clinical and demographic metadata was included differed by source and by participant, and the metadata was provided uncurated.

CDR1 and CDR2, looked up from the germline V gene (reference sequence), are SEHNR and FQNEAQ. Inclusive of the bounding cysteine and phenylalanine, the CDR3 is 17 residues long. CDR3 DNA is the only sequence kept; it has 51 bases, read in frame from the first base. Compared with germline, V lacks 3 bases and J lacks 0 bases; bases without a gene match: 11. The chain was built from TRBV7-9 and TRBJ2-7; 7 middle bases align to TRBD2. The sample was peripheral blood. This TCR came from a man between 65 and 85 years old who had recovered from COVID-19. The nucleotide sequence is given as TGTGCCAGCAGCTTTAGCGCTAGCGGACACAACTCCTACGAGCAGTACTTC. It encodes CASSFSASGHNSYEQYF.